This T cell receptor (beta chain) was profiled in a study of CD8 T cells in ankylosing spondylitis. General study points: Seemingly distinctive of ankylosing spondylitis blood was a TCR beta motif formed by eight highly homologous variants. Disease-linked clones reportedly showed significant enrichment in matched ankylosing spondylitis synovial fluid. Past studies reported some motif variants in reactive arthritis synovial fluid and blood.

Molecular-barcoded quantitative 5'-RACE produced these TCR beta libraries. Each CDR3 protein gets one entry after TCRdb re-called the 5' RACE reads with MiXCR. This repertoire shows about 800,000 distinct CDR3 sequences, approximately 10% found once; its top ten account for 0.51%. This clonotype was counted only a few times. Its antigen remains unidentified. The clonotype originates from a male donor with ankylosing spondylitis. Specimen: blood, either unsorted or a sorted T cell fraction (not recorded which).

The chain's CDR3 is CASNPTGADTQYF. DNA for the CDR3: TGTGCCAGCAACCCGACAGGGGCAGATACGCAGTATTTT. V gene TRBV6-1 combines with J gene TRBJ2-3; 8 positions match TRBD1. The germline CDR1 and CDR2 sequences are MNHNS and SASEGT. The junction had 4 bases not matched to a gene; V was cut back by 7 bases and J by 4 bases. CDR3 length equals 13 residues.